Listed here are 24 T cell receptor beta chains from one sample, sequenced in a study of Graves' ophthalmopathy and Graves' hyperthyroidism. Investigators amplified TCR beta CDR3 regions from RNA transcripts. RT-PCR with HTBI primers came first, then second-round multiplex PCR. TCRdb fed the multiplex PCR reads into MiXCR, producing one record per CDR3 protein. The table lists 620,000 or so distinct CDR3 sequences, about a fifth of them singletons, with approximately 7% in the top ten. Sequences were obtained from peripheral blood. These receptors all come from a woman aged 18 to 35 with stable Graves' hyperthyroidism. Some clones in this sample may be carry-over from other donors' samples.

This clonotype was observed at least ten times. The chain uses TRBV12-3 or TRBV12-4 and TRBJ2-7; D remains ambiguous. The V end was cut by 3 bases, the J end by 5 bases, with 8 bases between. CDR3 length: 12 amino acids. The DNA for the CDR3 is TGTGCCAGCAGTTTGCCCCTGGACGAGCAGTACTTC. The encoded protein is CASSLPLDEQYF.

In DNA, the CDR3 is TGCGCCAGCAGCTTGGCCCGTCAGGGGGCCGGCACTGAAGCTTTCTTT. Amino acids: CASSLARQGAGTEAFF. V usage is TRBV5-1 and J usage is TRBJ1-1; 8 nucleotides agree with TRBD1. Losses at the gene ends were 0 bases for V and 4 bases for J; bases not matched to a gene: 8. This CDR3 contains 16 residues. The V gene's germline CDR1 is SGHRS and CDR2 YFSETQ.

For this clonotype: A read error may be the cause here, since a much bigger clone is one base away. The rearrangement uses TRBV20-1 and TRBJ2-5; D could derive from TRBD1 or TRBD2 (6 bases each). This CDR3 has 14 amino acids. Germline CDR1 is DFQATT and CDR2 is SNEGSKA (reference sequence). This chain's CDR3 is CIARMGGPKETQYF. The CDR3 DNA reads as TGCATTGCTAGGATGGGGGGCCCTAAAGAGACCCAGTACTTC.

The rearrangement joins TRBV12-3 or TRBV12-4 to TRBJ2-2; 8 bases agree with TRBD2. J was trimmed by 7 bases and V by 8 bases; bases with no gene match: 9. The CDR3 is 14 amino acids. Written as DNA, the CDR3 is TGTGCCAGCGGGGAAGCGGGAGTGGGCGGGGAGCTGTTTTTT. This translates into CASGEAGVGGELFF.

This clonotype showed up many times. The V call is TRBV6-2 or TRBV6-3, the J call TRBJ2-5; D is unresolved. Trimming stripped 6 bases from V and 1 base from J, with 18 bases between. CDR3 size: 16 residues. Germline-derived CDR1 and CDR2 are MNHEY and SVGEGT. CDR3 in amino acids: CASSLWPVGSQETQYF. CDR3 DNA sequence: TGTGCCAGCAGCTTATGGCCGGTGGGAAGCCAAGAGACCCAGTACTTC.

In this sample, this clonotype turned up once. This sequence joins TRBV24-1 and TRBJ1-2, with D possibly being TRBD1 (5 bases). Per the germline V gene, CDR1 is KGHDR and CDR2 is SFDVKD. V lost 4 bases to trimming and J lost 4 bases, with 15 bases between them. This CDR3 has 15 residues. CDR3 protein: CATSDSGRTPYGYTF. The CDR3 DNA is TGTGCCACCAGTGACTCAGGGAGGACACCCTATGGCTACACCTTC.

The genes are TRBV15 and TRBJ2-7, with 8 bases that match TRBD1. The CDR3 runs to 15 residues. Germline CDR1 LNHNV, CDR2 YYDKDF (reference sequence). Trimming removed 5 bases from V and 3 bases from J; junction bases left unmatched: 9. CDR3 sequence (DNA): TGTGCCACCAGCTTTGGGGGACAGGAGGACTACGAGCAGTACTTC. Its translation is CATSFGGQEDYEQYF.

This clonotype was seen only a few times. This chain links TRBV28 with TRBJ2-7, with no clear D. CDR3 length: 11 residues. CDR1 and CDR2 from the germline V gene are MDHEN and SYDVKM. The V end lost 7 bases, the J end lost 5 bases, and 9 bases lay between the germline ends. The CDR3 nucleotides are TGTGCCAGCAATAAGGCTCACGAGCAGTACTTC. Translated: CASNKAHEQYF.

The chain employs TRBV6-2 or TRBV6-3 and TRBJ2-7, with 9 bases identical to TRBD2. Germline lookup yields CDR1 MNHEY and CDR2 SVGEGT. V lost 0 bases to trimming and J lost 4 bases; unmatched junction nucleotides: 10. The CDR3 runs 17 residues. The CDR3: CASSYSQSSGGTYEQYF. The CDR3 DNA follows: TGTGCCAGCAGTTACTCCCAATCCAGCGGGGGGACTTACGAGCAGTACTTC.

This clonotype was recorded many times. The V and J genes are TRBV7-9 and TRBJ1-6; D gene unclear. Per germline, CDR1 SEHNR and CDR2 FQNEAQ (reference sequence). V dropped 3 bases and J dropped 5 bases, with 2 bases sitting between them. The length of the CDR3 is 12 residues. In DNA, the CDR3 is TGTGCCAGCAGCTTGAATAATTCACCCCTCCACTTT. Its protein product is CASSLNNSPLHF.

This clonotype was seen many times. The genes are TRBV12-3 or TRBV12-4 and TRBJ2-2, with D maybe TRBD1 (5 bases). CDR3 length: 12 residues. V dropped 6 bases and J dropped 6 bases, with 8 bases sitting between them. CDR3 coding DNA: TGTGCCAGCAGATCAGGGTCCGGGGAGCTGTTTTTT. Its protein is CASRSGSGELFF.

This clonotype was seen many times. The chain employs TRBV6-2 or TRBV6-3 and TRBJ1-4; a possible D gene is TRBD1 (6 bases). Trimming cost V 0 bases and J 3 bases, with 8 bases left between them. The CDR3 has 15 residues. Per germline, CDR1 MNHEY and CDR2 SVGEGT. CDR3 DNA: TGTGCCAGCAGTTACTCGGACAGACCTAATGAAAAACTGTTTTTT. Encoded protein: CASSYSDRPNEKLFF.

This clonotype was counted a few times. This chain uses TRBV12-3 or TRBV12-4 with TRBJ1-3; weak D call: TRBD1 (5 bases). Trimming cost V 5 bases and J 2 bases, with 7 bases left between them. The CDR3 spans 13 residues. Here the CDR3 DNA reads TGTGCCAGCAGTGGACAAGCTGGAAACACCATATATTTT. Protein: CASSGQAGNTIYF.

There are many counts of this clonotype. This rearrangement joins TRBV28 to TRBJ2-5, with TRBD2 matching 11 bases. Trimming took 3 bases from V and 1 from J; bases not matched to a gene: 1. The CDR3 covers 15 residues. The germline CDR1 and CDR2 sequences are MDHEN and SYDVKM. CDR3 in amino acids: CASSLGTSGQETQYF. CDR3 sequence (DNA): TGTGCCAGCAGTTTGGGGACTAGCGGCCAAGAGACCCAGTACTTC.

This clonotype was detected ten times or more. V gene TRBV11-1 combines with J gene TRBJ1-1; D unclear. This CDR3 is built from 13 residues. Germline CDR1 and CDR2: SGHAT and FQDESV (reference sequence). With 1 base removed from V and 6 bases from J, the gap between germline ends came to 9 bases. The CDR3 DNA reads TGTGCCAGCAGCTTAGGGGGTTTCGCTGAAGCTTTCTTT. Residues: CASSLGGFAEAFF.

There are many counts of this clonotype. In DNA form, the CDR3 reads TGTGCCAGCAGTTCGGTGGACCACAGGGAATTCTTCGGCTACACCTTC. Its translation is CASSSVDHREFFGYTF. The V call is TRBV28, the J call TRBJ1-2, with D possibly being TRBD1 (6 bases). Trimming took off 4 bases at V and 8 bases at J, with 23 bases between the two ends. This CDR3 region has 16 residues. Germline V lookup: CDR1 MDHEN, CDR2 SYDVKM.

CDR3 sequence reads: CSVIDTVSAFF. For the CDR3, the DNA is TGCAGCGTTATAGACACAGTTTCGGCTTTCTTT. The V gene is TRBV29-1, the J gene TRBJ1-1; no clear D. Trimming took off 5 bases at V and 11 bases at J, with 15 bases between the two ends. Germline CDR1 SQVTM, CDR2 ANQGSEA. This CDR3 is built from 11 residues. Drawing the rest from reference TRBV29-1 and TRBJ1-1, the complete variable domain is SAVISQKPSRDICQRGTSLTIQCQVDSQVTMMFWYRQQPGQSLTLIATANQGSEATYESGFVIDKFPISRPNLTFSTLTVSNMSPEDSSIYLCSVIDTVSAFFGQGTRLTVV.

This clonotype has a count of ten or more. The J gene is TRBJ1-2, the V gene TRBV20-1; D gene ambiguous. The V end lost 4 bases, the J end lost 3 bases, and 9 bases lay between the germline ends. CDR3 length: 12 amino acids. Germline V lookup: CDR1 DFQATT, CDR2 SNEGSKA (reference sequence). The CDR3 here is CSATTRDYGYTF. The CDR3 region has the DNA TGCAGTGCTACCACCCGGGACTATGGCTACACCTTC.

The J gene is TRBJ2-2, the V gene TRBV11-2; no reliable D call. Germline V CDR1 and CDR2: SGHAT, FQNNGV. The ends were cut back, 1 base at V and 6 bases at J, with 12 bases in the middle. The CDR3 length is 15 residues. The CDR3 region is CASSLASRTPGELFF. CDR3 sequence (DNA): TGTGCCAGCAGCTTAGCCTCGAGGACGCCCGGGGAGCTGTTTTTT.

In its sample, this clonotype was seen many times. CDR3 nucleotides: TGTGCCAGCAGTACAGCGAATCAGCCCCAGCATTTT. Translated, it gives CASSTANQPQHF. V is TRBV6-1 and J is TRBJ1-5; no definite D call. The length of the CDR3 is 12 residues. V dropped 5 bases and J dropped 4 bases, with 6 bases sitting between them. CDR1 is MNHNS, CDR2 SASEGT, per germline.

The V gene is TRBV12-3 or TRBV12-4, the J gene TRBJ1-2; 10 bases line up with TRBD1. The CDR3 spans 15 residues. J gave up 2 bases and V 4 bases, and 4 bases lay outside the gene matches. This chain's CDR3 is CASSSWDRGNYGYTF. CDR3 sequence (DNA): TGTGCCAGCAGTTCCTGGGACAGGGGAAACTATGGCTACACCTTC.

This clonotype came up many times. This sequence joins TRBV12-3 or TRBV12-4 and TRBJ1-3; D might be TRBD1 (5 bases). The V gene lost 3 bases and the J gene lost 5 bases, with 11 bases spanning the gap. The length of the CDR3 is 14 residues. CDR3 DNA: TGTGCCAGCAGTTTGGGGCAGGCGCGAAACACCATATATTTT. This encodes CASSLGQARNTIYF.

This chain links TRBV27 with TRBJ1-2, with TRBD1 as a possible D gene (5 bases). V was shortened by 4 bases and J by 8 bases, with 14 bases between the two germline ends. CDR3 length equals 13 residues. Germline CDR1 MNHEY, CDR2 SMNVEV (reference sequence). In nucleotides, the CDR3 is TGTGCCAGCAGTTCCGTCCCGGGGGTCGGCTACACCTTC. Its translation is CASSSVPGVGYTF.

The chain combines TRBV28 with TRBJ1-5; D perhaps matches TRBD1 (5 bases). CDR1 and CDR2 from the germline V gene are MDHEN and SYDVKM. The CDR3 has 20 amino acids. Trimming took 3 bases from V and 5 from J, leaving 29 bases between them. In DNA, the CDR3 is TGTGCCAGCAGTTTTGGTCTGGGACGGACGTTTGTAGGTGACGATCAGCCCCAGCATTTT. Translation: CASSFGLGRTFVGDDQPQHF.